The rows below give T cell receptor beta chains drawn from one sample of a study of cytomegalovirus exposure and HLA in healthy donors. Profiled with immunoSEQ multiplex PCR; TCRdb holds only in-frame clones, not every one. The sample shows approximately 39,000 clones, roughly 69% of them seen only once. Material for sequencing was PBMCs. All receptors come from a man in his thirties or forties in good health and CMV-seronegative. The CDR3 runs from the conserved cysteine through the conserved F or W. A D gene is named only where the DNA matches it firmly. A clone size is listed for some rows: how often the clone was seen (once, few, many), or a class if it is expanded.

>.|TRBD1|TRBV6-6|TRBJ1-2
CASSPRDSLYGYTF
TGTGCCAGCAGTCCGAGGGACAGCCTCTATGGCTACACCTTC
>.|TRBD1|TRBV7-6|TRBJ2-7
CASSLGQGDEQYF
TGTGCCAGCAGCTTAGGACAGGGTGACGAGCAGTACTTC
>medium-sized|.|TRBV6-1|TRBJ2-2
CASSEVGGAGTGELFF
TGTGCCAGCAGTGAAGTTGGCGGGGCTGGCACCGGGGAGCTGTTTTTT
>.|.|TRBV6-1|TRBJ2-7
CASRTVTGYEQYF
TGTGCCAGCAGGACAGTGACCGGCTACGAGCAGTACTTC
>.|.|TRBV29-1|TRBJ2-7
CSVEDRKKNYYEQYF
TGCAGCGTTGAAGATAGGAAGAAGAACTACTACGAGCAGTACTTC
>few|.|TRBV5-1|TRBJ1-1
CASSYTINTEAFF
TGCGCCAGCAGCTACACAATCAACACTGAAGCTTTCTTT
>.|TRBD2|TRBV5-1|TRBJ2-5
CASSFAGEETQYF
TGCGCCAGCAGCTTTGCGGGGGAAGAGACCCAGTACTTC
>.|.|TRBV29-1|TRBJ1-1
CSVDHGTLNTEAFF
TGCAGCGTCGACCACGGGACACTGAACACTGAAGCTTTCTTT
>.|.|TRBV29-1|TRBJ2-1
CSVRAGTPGVNEQFF
TGCAGCGTAAGAGCCGGGACGCCGGGGGTAAATGAGCAGTTCTTC
>.|TRBD1|TRBV29-1|TRBJ1-5
CSVGQGARQPQHF
TGCAGCGTTGGACAGGGGGCGAGGCAGCCCCAGCATTTT
>.|.|TRBV6-6|TRBJ1-6
CASTPQSSYNSPLHF
TGTGCCAGCACCCCACAGAGCTCCTATAATTCACCCCTCCACTTT
>few|TRBD1|TRBV6-5|TRBJ1-5
CASRADRVSNQPQHF
TGTGCCAGCAGGGCCGACAGGGTGAGCAATCAGCCCCAGCATTTT
>.|TRBD1|TRBV4-3|TRBJ2-3
CASSNRQGSDTQYF
TGCGCCAGCAGCAACCGACAGGGCTCAGATACGCAGTATTTT
>.|TRBD2|TRBV10-1|TRBJ2-3
CASSPSGRSTDTQYF
TGCGCCAGTAGCCCTAGCGGGCGTAGCACAGATACGCAGTATTTT
>.|TRBD1|TRBV7-9|TRBJ2-6
CASSSVGTGGVLTF
TGTGCCAGCAGCTCAGTAGGGACAGGAGGCGTCCTGACTTTC
>.|TRBD1|TRBV10-3|TRBJ1-2
CAISERGQGHYGYTF
TGTGCCATCAGTGAGAGGGGACAGGGGCACTATGGCTACACCTTC
>few|.|TRBV7-9|TRBJ2-1
CASSPLVHEQFF
TGTGCCAGCAGCCCCCTAGTCCATGAGCAGTTCTTC
>.|TRBD1|TRBV28|TRBJ1-1
CASSTKYRGTEAFF
TGTGCCAGCAGTACCAAATACAGGGGCACTGAAGCTTTCTTT
>.|.|TRBV19|TRBJ2-7
CASSIDRTYEQYF
TGTGCCAGTAGTATTGACAGGACCTACGAGCAGTACTTC